Below, 3 T cell receptor beta chains from the same sample are listed, as sequenced in a study of blood T cell repertoires in COVID-19. Libraries were prepared by immunoSEQ multiplex PCR; TCRdb keeps only in-frame clonotypes and omits some of them. The profile shows more than 150,000 clones, around 80% of them singletons. The sequencing sample was made of peripheral blood. The origin of the receptors is a woman at least 80 years old with active or convalescent COVID-19.

This clone has a handful of counts. The chain has TRBV28 and TRBJ1-2; TRBD1 matches at 10 bases. The CDR3 has 16 amino acids. V lost 6 bases to trimming and J lost 6 bases; unmatched junction nucleotides: 13. Germline V gene lookup returns CDR1 MDHEN and CDR2 SYDVKM. This CDR3 is CASRQILQGTGDGYTF. The CDR3 DNA is TGTGCCAGCAGACAAATCCTACAAGGGACAGGGGATGGCTACACCTTC.

The chain is built from TRBV14 and TRBJ2-5, with D possibly matching TRBD2 (6 bases). Trimming cost V 2 bases and J 5 bases, with 15 bases left between them. Germline values: CDR1 SGHDN, CDR2 FVKESK. There are 15 residues in the CDR3. This chain's CDR3 is CASSQLLGGGETQYF. CDR3 DNA: TGTGCCAGCAGCCAACTACTCGGGGGTGGCGAGACCCAGTACTTC.

The V and J genes are TRBV27 and TRBJ1-6; D not resolved. V was trimmed by 5 bases and J by 11 bases, leaving 10 bases between them. Germline-derived CDR1 and CDR2 are MNHEY and SMNVEV (reference sequence). The CDR3 sequence is 12 residues long. As DNA, the CDR3 is TGTGCCAGCAGTGTCCCGGCGGCACCCCTCCACTTT. Translating it yields CASSVPAAPLHF.